This T cell receptor beta chain was identified during a study of Ad26.COV2.S vaccination and SARS-CoV-2 variants. Study-wide background: Donor was in the COV1001 Ad26.COV2.S trial arm. The study's findings and limits: Vaccine recipients showed a spike-specific TCR breadth that was higher than in placebo recipients. Total T cell responses may have been underestimated by the TCR breadth and depth analyses.

Regarding this clone: Its specificity is unknown.

Germline CDR1 and CDR2: SGDLS and YYNGEE. The CDR3 length is 18 residues. V dropped 0 bases and J dropped 1 base, with 17 bases sitting between them. Libraries were prepared by immunoSEQ multiplex PCR; TCRdb keeps only in-frame clonotypes and omits some of them. The data hold about 350,000 clones, with roughly 89% observed a single time. Regarding treatment: over 15 received Ad26.COV2.S at low or high dose, single or two shots; several received placebo; per-sample allocation not given. Sampling took place 63 days after the first vaccine or placebo injection. Adults aged 18-55 years in Boston included the donor.

This TCR was sampled from a person between 18 and 59 years old who received the Ad26.COV2.S COVID-19 vaccine or a placebo. Sequencing used peripheral blood, obtained in a trial of Ad26.COV2.S vaccine versus placebo. The chain combines TRBV9 with TRBJ1-3; D is possibly TRBD1 (5 bases). CDR3 bases: TGTGCCAGCAGCGTAGACCGGGGAGGGGACGATTCTGGAAACACCATATATTTT. Its protein is CASSVDRGGDDSGNTIYF. Together with reference TRBV9 and TRBJ1-3, the CDR3 gives the full variable domain: DSGVTQTPKHLITATGQRVTLRCSPRSGDLSVYWYQQSLDQGLQFLIQYYNGEERAKGNILERFSAQQFPDLHSELNLSSLELGDSALYFCASSVDRGGDDSGNTIYFGEGSWLTVV.